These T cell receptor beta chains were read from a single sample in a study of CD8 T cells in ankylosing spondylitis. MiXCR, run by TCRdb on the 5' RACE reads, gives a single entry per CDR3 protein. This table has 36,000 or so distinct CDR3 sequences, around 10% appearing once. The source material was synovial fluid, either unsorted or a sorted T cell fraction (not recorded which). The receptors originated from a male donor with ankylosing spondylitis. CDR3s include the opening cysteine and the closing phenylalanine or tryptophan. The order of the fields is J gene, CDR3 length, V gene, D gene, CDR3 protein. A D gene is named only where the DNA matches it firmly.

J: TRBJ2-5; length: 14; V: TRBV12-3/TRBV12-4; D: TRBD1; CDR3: CASSLGTGKETQYF
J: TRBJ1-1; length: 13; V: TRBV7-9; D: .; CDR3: CASSLGTADGAFF
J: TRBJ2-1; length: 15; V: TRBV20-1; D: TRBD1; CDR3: CSARQDRGTYNEQFF
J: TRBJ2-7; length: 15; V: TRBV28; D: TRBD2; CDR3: CASTLGGRGGSEQYF
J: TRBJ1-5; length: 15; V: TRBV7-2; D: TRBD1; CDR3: CASSSAPNRGTPQHF
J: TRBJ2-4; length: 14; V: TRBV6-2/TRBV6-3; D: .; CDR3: CASSLGLIGDIQYF
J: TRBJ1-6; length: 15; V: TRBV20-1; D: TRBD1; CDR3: CSAQNRDSYNSPLHF
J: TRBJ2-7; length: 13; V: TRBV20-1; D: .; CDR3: CSARELFAYEQYF
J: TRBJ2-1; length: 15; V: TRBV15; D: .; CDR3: CATSRASLVGNEQFF
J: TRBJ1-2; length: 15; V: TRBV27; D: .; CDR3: CASSLGLPEDYGYTF
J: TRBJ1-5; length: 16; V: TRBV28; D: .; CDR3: CASSQLSGRSNQPQHF
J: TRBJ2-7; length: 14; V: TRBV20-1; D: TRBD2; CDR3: CSARDPLAGYEQYF
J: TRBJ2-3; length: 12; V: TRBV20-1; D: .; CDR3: CSARGSTDTQYF
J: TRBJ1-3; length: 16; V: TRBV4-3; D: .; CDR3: CASSQDRDSSGNTIYF
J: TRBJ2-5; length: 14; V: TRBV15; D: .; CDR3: CATSRDGYQETQYF
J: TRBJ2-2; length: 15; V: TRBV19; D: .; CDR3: CASSITTSSTGELFF
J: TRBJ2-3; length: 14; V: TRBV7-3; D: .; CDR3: CASSLSGGTDTQYF
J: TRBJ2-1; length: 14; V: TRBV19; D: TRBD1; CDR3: CASRPGQGINEQFF
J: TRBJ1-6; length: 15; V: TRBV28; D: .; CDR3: CAAGEFLGGASPLHF
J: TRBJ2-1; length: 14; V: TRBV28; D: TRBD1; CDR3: CASSIQGALNEQFF
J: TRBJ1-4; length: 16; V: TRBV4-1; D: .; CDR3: CASSQRAVGDREKLFF
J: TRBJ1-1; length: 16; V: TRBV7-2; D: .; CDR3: CASSLALWAEVTEAFF
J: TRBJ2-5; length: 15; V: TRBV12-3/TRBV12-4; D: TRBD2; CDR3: CASSLSGLAGETQYF
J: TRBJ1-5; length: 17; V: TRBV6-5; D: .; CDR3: CASSYFLRFTGKQPQHF
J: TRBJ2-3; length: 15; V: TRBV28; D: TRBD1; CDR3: CASDRTGDPTDTQYF
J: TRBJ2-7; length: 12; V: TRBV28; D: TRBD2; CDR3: CASTAGDGEQYF
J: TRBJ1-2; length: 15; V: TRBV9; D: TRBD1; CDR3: CASSVDATGVDGYTF
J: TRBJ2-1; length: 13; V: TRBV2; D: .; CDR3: CASRNRQFNEQFF
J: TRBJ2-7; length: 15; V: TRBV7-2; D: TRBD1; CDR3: CASSLDGTGPYEQYF
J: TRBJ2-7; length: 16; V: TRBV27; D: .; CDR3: CASSSSPFGSSYEQYF
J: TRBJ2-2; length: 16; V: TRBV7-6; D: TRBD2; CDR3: CASSLGTSGNTGELFF
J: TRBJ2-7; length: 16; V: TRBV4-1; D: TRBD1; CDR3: CASSQGTGGLFYEQYF
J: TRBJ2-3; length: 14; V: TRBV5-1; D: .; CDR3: CASSALLSTDTQYF
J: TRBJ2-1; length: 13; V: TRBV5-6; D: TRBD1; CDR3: CAISPGTGDEQFF
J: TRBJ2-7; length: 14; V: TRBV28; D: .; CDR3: CASGVRVLSYEQYF
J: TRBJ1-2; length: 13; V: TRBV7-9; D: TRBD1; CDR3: CASSPRQGWGYTF
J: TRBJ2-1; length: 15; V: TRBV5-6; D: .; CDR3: CASSATAILTNEQFF
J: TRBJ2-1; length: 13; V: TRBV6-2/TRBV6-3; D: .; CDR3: CASRIQGYNEQFF
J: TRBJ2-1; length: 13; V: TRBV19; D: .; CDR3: CASSTSSYNEQFF
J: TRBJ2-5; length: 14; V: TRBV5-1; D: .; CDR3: CASSSWWQQETQYF
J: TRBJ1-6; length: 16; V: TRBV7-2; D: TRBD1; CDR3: CASSLGRDRRHSPLHF
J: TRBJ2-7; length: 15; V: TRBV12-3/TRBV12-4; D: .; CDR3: CASSLGGRDSYEQYF
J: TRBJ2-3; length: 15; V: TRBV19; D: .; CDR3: CASSLGRKRGDTQYF
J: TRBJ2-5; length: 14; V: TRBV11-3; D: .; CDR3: CASSLSAAAQTQYF
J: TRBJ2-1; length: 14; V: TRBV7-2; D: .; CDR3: CASSLSRSYNEQFF
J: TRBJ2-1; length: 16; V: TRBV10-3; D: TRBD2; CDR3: CAISTPGLAGNNEQFF
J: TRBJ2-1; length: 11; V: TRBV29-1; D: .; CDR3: CRAHVINEQFF
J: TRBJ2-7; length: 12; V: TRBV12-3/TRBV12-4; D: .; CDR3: CASSLGLNEQYF
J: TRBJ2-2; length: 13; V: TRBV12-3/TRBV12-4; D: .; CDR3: CASRQSNTGELFF
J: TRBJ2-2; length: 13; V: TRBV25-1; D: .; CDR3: CASSESNTGELFF
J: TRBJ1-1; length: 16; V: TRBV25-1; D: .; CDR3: CASTKGLRGWDTEAFF
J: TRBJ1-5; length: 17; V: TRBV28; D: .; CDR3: CASSLGHPSYGNQPQHF